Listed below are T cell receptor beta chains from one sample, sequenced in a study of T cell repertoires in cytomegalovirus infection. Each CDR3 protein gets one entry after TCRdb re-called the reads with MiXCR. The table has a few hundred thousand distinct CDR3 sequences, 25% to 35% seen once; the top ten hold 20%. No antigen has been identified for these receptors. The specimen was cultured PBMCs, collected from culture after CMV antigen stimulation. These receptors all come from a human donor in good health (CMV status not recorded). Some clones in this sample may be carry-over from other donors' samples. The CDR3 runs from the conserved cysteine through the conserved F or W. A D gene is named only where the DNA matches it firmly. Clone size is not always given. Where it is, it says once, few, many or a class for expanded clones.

CDR3: CSARDAKRGGTDTQYF; DNA: TGCAGTGCTAGAGATGCGAAGCGGGGTGGCACAGATACGCAGTATTTT; V: TRBV20-1; size: -; D: TRBD2; J: TRBJ2-3
CDR3: CASSLYGHTEAFF; DNA: TGTGCCAGCAGTTTATACGGTCACACTGAAGCTTTCTTT; V: TRBV28; size: -; D: -; J: TRBJ1-1
CDR3: CASNPGTPGGNTEAFF; DNA: TGTGCCAGCAACCCTGGCACCCCCGGCGGGAACACTGAAGCTTTCTTT; V: TRBV19; size: few; D: -; J: TRBJ1-1
CDR3: CASCLSSFYNEQFF; DNA: TGTGCCAGCTGTCTCTCATCGTTCTACAATGAGCAGTTCTTC; V: TRBV12-3/TRBV12-4; size: many; D: -; J: TRBJ2-1
CDR3: CASSLSEKLFF; DNA: TGTGCCAGCAGCTTGAGTGAAAAACTGTTTTTT; V: TRBV2; size: few; D: -; J: TRBJ1-4
CDR3: CASSSIPTGPLHEQFF; DNA: TGTGCCAGCAGCTCCATCCCGACAGGACCCCTCCATGAGCAGTTCTTC; V: TRBV7-3; size: few; D: -; J: TRBJ2-1
CDR3: CASSQQGASQPQHF; DNA: TGTGCCAGCAGCCAACAGGGGGCTAGTCAGCCCCAGCATTTT; V: TRBV14; size: many; D: TRBD1; J: TRBJ1-5
CDR3: CASRFQNTGELFF; DNA: TGTGCCAGTAGGTTCCAGAACACCGGGGAGCTGTTTTTT; V: TRBV19; size: few; D: -; J: TRBJ2-2
CDR3: CASRPAGFGRTEAFF; DNA: TGTGCCAGCAGGCCCGCAGGCTTTGGAAGGACTGAAGCTTTCTTT; V: TRBV6-6; size: -; D: -; J: TRBJ1-1
CDR3: CASSLRLAGGETQYF; DNA: TGTGCCAGCAGCTTAAGACTAGCGGGAGGGGAAACGCAGTATTTT; V: TRBV7-3; size: many; D: TRBD2; J: TRBJ2-3
CDR3: CASTLAGRSLGYNEQFF; DNA: TGTGCCAGCACCCTAGCGGGGAGGTCCCTAGGGTACAATGAGCAGTTCTTC; V: TRBV28; size: few; D: TRBD2; J: TRBJ2-1
CDR3: CASSQQETNYGYTF; DNA: TGTGCCAGCAGCCAACAGGAGACTAACTATGGCTACACCTTC; V: TRBV7-3; size: once; D: -; J: TRBJ1-2
CDR3: CSARVGAGLGDQYF; DNA: TGCAGTGCTAGAGTGGGCGCGGGTCTCGGGGACCAGTACTTC; V: TRBV20-1; size: -; D: -; J: TRBJ2-5
CDR3: CSVAGASGGYTF; DNA: TGCAGCGTCGCAGGGGCTTCGGGGGGCTACACCTTC; V: TRBV29-1; size: -; D: -; J: TRBJ1-2
CDR3: CASSPGNSGTGDTQYF; DNA: TGTGCCAGCAGCCCGGGAAATAGCGGGACTGGGGATACGCAGTATTTT; V: TRBV11-2; size: few; D: TRBD2; J: TRBJ2-3
CDR3: CASSLSLPEGEQFF; DNA: TGTGCCAGCAGCTTATCGCTCCCGGAGGGCGAGCAGTTCTTC; V: TRBV7-3; size: -; D: -; J: TRBJ2-1
CDR3: CASSLAPRDNYGYTF; DNA: TGTGCCAGCAGCTTAGCGCCCCGGGACAACTATGGCTACACCTTC; V: TRBV11-2; size: few; D: -; J: TRBJ1-2
CDR3: CAWRTGTGSEKLFF; DNA: TGTGCCTGGAGAACCGGGACAGGGAGTGAAAAACTGTTTTTT; V: TRBV30; size: -; D: TRBD1; J: TRBJ1-4
CDR3: CASTKDGINEKLFF; DNA: TGTGCCAGTACAAAGGACGGGATTAATGAAAAACTGTTTTTT; V: TRBV19; size: -; D: -; J: TRBJ1-4
CDR3: CASSVTGQGDSPLHF; DNA: TGTGCCAGCAGCGTAACGGGACAGGGGGATTCACCCCTCCACTTT; V: TRBV7-9; size: few; D: TRBD1; J: TRBJ1-6
CDR3: CASSASGQAYEQYF; DNA: TGTGCCAGTAGTGCCTCCGGACAGGCCTACGAGCAGTACTTC; V: TRBV19; size: -; D: TRBD1; J: TRBJ2-7
CDR3: CASSLFGRGLETQYF; DNA: TGTGCCAGCAGCTTATTCGGGCGGGGCCTAGAGACCCAGTACTTC; V: TRBV11-2; size: -; D: -; J: TRBJ2-5
CDR3: CASSISRDPLYEQYF; DNA: TGTGCCAGTAGTATTTCGCGGGACCCTCTCTACGAGCAGTACTTC; V: TRBV19; size: few; D: -; J: TRBJ2-7
CDR3: CASSSWDYGYTF; DNA: TGTGCCAGCAGCTCCTGGGACTATGGCTACACCTTC; V: TRBV11-2; size: many; D: -; J: TRBJ1-2
CDR3: CATSRTPSGLETQYF; DNA: TGTGCCACCAGCAGGACGCCTTCGGGTTTAGAGACCCAGTACTTC; V: TRBV15; size: -; D: -; J: TRBJ2-5
CDR3: CASSSPPGGTGVVSGNTIYF; DNA: TGTGCCAGCAGTTCCCCGCCCGGCGGGACAGGGGTGGTGAGTGGAAACACCATATATTTT; V: TRBV28; size: few; D: TRBD1; J: TRBJ1-3
CDR3: CSARGSPGTSLYEQYF; DNA: TGCAGTGCTAGAGGGAGTCCCGGGACTAGTCTGTACGAGCAGTACTTC; V: TRBV20-1; size: -; D: TRBD2; J: TRBJ2-7
CDR3: CASRSLGPGRPEAFF; DNA: TGTGCCAGTAGATCCCTGGGGCCGGGACGGCCTGAAGCTTTCTTT; V: TRBV19; size: few; D: -; J: TRBJ1-1
CDR3: CASTKTQWNSPLHF; DNA: TGTGCCAGCACCAAGACACAGTGGAATTCACCCCTCCACTTT; V: TRBV6-5; size: many; D: -; J: TRBJ1-6
CDR3: CASSLSSEHSHNQPQHF; DNA: TGCGCCAGCAGCTTGTCTTCTGAACACTCCCACAATCAGCCCCAGCATTTT; V: TRBV5-1; size: few; D: -; J: TRBJ1-5
CDR3: CSVQGGYGYTF; DNA: TGCAGCGTTCAAGGGGGCTATGGCTACACCTTC; V: TRBV29-1; size: few; D: -; J: TRBJ1-2
CDR3: CASSSMINSPLHF; DNA: TGTGCCAGCAGCTCGATGATTAATTCACCCCTCCACTTT; V: TRBV11-2; size: few; D: -; J: TRBJ1-6